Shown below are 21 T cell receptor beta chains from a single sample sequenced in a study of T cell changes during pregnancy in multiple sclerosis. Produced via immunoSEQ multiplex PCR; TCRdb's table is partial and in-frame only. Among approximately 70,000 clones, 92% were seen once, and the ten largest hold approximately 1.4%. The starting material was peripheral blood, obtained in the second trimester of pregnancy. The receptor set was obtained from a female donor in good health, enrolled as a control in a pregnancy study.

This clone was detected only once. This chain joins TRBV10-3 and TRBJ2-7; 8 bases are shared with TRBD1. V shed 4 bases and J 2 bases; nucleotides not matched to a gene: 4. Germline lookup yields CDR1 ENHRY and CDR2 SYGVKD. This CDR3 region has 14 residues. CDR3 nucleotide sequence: TGTGCCATCAGTGCCGGACAGGGTACCTACGAGCAGTACTTC. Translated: CAISAGQGTYEQYF.

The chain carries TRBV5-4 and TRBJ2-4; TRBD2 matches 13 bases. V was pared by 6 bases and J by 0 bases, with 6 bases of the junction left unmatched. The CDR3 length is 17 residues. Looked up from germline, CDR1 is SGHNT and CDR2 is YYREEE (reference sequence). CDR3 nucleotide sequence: TGTGCCAGCACACTAGCGGGAGGGACTCTAGCCAAAAACATTCAGTACTTC. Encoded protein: CASTLAGGTLAKNIQYF. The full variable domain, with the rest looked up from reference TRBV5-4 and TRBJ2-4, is ETGVTQSPTHLIKTRGQQVTLRCSSQSGHNTVSWYQQALGQGPQFIFQYYREEENGRGNFPPRFSGLQFPNYSSELNVNALELDDSALYLCASTLAGGTLAKNIQYFGAGTRLSVL.

The CDR3 is CASSRQGDSYNEQFF. CDR3 nucleotide sequence: TGTGCCAGCAGCCGACAGGGTGACTCCTACAATGAGCAGTTCTTC. The rearrangement links TRBV11-3 to TRBJ2-1, with 7 bases aligning to TRBD1. The germline gives CDR1 SGHNT, CDR2 YENEEA. CDR3 size: 15 residues. Trimming removed 5 bases from V and 0 bases from J; junction bases left unmatched: 4.

Written as DNA, the CDR3 is TGCGCCAGCAGCCAAGATCCCCATCGCAATCAGCCCCAGCATTTT. Translation gives CASSQDPHRNQPQHF. V usage is TRBV4-3 and J usage is TRBJ1-5; D is unresolved. CDR1 is LGHNA and CDR2 is YSLEER in the germline V gene. V lost 0 bases, J lost 2 bases, and 8 bases lay in between. The CDR3 extends over 15 amino acids.

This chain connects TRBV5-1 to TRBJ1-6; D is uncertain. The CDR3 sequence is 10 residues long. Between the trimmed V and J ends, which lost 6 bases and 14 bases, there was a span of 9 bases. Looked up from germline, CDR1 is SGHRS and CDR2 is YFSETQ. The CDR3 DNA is TGCGCCAGCACCTCCGGGGCCCTCCACTTT. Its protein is CASTSGALHF.

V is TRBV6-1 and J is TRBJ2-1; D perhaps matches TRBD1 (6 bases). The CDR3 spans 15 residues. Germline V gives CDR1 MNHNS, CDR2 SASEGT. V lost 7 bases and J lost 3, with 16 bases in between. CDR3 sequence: CASISPRDIYNEQFF. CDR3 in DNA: TGTGCCAGCATATCCCCCCGGGACATCTACAATGAGCAGTTCTTC.

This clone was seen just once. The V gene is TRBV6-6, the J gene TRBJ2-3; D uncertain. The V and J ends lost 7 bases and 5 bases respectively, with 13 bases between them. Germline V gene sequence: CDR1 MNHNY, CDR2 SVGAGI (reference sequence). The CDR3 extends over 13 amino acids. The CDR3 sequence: CASMSRLVDTQYF. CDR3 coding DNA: TGTGCCAGCATGAGTCGACTTGTAGATACGCAGTATTTT.

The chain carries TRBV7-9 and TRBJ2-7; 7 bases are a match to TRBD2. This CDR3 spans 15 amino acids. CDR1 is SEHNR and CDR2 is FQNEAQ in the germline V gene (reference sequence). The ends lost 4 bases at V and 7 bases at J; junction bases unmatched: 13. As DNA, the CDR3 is TGTGCCAGCAGCTCGTTTAGCGGGCCTTTTGGGGAGCAGTACTTC. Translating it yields CASSSFSGPFGEQYF.

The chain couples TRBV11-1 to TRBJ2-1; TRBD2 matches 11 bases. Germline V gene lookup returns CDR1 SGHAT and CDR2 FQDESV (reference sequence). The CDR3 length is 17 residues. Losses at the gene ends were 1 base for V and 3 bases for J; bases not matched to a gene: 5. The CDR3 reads CASSLDPGTSGYNEQFF. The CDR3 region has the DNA TGTGCCAGCAGCTTAGACCCCGGGACTAGCGGCTACAATGAGCAGTTCTTC.

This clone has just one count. DNA of the CDR3: TGTGCCAGCAGCTTAGGAGGGCTGGGGGGAGCTTTCTTT. Protein product: CASSLGGLGGAFF. The chain is built from TRBV11-2 and TRBJ1-1; tentative D call: TRBD1 (5 bases). The CDR3 spans 13 residues. The germline CDR1 and CDR2 sequences are SGHAT and FQNNGV. Trimming took off 1 base at V and 10 bases at J, with 13 bases between the two ends. The full variable domain, its missing parts supplied by reference TRBV11-2 and TRBJ1-1, is EAGVAQSPRYKIIEKRQSVAFWCNPISGHATLYWYQQILGQGPKLLIQFQNNGVVDDSQLPKDRFSAERLKGVDSTLKIQPAKLEDSAVYLCASSLGGLGGAFFGQGTRLTVV.

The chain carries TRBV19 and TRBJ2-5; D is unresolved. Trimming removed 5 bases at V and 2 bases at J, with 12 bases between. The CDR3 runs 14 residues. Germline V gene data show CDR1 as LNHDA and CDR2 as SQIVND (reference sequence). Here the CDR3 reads CASSVKLLQETQYF. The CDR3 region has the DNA TGTGCCAGTAGTGTCAAACTCCTTCAAGAGACCCAGTACTTC.

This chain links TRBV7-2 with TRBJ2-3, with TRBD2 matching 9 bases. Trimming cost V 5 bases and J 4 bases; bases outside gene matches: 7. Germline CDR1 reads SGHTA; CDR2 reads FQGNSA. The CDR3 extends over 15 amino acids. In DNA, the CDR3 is TGTGCCAGCAGCCGGGCGGGGACTAGCCCAGATACGCAGTATTTT. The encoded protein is CASSRAGTSPDTQYF.

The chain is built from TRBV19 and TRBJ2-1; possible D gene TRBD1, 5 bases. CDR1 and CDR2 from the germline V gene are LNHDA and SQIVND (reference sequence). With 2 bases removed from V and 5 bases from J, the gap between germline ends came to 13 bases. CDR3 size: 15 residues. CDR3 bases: TGTGCCAGTAGTATATCCCTAGGGGCAAACAATGAGCAGTTCTTC. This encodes CASSISLGANNEQFF.

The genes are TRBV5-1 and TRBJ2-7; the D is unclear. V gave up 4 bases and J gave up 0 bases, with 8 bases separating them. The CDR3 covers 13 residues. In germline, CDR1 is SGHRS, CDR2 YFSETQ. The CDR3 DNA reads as TGCGCCAGCAGCATGGACGGCTCCTACGAGCAGTACTTC. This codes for CASSMDGSYEQYF.

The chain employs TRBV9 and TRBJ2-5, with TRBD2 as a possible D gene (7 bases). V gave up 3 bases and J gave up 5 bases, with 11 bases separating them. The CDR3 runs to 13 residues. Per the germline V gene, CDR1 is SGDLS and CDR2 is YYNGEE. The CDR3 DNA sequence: TGTGCCAGCAGCGCCAGGGGAGGGGAGACCCAGTACTTC. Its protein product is CASSARGGETQYF.

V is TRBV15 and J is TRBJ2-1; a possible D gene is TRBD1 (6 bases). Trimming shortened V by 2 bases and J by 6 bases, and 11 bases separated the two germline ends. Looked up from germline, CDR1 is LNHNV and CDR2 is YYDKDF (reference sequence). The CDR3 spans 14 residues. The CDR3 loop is CATSRMGALNEQFF. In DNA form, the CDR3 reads TGTGCCACCAGCAGAATGGGGGCCCTCAATGAGCAGTTCTTC. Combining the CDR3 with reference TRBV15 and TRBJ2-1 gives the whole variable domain DAMVIQNPRYQVTQFGKPVTLSCSQTLNHNVMYWYQQKSSQAPKLLFHYYDKDFNNEADTPDNFQSRRPNTSFCFLDIRSPGLGDTAMYLCATSRMGALNEQFFGPGTRLTVL.

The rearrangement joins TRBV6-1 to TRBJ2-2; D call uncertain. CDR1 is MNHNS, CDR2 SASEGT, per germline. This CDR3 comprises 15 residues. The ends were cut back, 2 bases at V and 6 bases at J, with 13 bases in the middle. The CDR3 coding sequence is TGTGCCAGCAGTGAACCCAGAGGCGTGGCCGGGGAGCTGTTTTTT. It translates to CASSEPRGVAGELFF.

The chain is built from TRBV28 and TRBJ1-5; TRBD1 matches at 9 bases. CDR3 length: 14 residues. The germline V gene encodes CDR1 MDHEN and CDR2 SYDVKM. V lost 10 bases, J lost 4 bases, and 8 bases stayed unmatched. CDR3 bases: TGTGCCACCATGACCGGGACAGGGAATCAGCCCCAGCATTTT. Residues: CATMTGTGNQPQHF.

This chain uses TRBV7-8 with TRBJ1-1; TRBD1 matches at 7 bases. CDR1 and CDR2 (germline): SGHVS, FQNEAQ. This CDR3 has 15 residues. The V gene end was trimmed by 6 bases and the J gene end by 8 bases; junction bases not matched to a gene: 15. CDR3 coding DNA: TGTGCCAGCAGTCAGGGGGTAGGGTTAGTGGTCGAAGCTTTCTTT. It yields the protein CASSQGVGLVVEAFF.

The CDR3 loop reads CASSASGHNQPQHF. CDR3 bases: TGTGCCAGCAGTGCTTCGGGACACAATCAGCCCCAGCATTTT. This chain connects TRBV2 to TRBJ1-5; D perhaps matches TRBD1 (6 bases). The CDR3 has 14 amino acids. Trimming took off 4 bases at V and 3 bases at J, with 10 bases between the two ends. Looked up from germline, CDR1 is SNHLY and CDR2 is FYNNEI.

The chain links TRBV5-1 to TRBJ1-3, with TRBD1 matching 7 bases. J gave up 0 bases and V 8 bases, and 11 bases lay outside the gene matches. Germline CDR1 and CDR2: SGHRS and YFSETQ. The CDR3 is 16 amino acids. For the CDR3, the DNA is TGCGCCAGTAGTAGAGGGGGACAGAACTCTGGAAACACCATATATTTT. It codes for CASSRGGQNSGNTIYF.